The 27 T cell receptor beta chains below were found in one sample sequenced in a study of glioma-infiltrating T cells. The iRepertoire nested amplicon-rescue multiplex PCR amplified TCR alpha and beta CDR3s from RNA. One entry per CDR3 protein, called by TCRdb with MiXCR from the multiplex PCR reads. Counted here are about 380,000 distinct CDR3 sequences, about 40% occurring once; the ten biggest clones make up around 12%. The source material was glioma tissue, nonneoplastic brain tissue, or PBMCs (not recorded which). Receptors were obtained from a human donor with low-grade glioma or glioblastoma, undergoing nonglioma brain surgery, or in good health (not recorded which).

Worth noting for this clonotype: At one end, the junction sequence differs from germline, possibly due to a read error. This rearrangement joins TRBV28 to TRBJ1-5, with D possibly TRBD1 on 6 matching bases. Germline V gives CDR1 MDHEN, CDR2 SYDVKM. The CDR3 consists of 16 residues. CDR3 DNA sequence: TGTGTCAGCAGCTTAGCCGGAGGGGGTAGCAATCAGCCCCAGCATTTT. It encodes CVSSLAGGGSNQPQHF.

The chain links TRBV19 to TRBJ2-1; 10 positions agree with TRBD2. CDR1 LNHDA and CDR2 SQIVND come from the germline V gene (reference sequence). With 4 bases clipped from V and 4 bases from J, the junction kept 4 bases outside the gene matches. This CDR3 has 15 residues. The CDR3 DNA reads TGTGCCAGTAGTACCTGGACTAGCGGTTACAATGAGCAGTTCTTC. It yields the protein CASSTWTSGYNEQFF.

A remark on this clonotype: Given a much more abundant clone one base away, this may be a read error. The chain employs TRBV27 and TRBJ2-3; tentatively, D is TRBD2 (5 bases). CDR3 length: 13 amino acids. V lost 5 bases and J lost 4, with 10 bases in between. CDR1 MNHEY and CDR2 SMNVEV come from the germline V gene (reference sequence). DNA of the CDR3: TGTGCCAGCAGTATAGAGGGTGCAGATACGCAGTATTTT. It is translated as CASSIEGADTQYF.

This clonotype was seen ten or more times. The chain recombines TRBV15 with TRBJ2-7, with TRBD1 as a possible D gene (6 bases). The ends were cut back, 5 bases at V and 4 bases at J, with 15 bases in the middle. CDR1 is LNHNV, CDR2 YYDKDF, per germline (reference sequence). The CDR3 length is 14 residues. The CDR3, as DNA: TGTGCCACCAGCGGACAGCTTGGGGGATACGAGCAGTACTTC. This gives the protein CATSGQLGGYEQYF.

A remark on this clonotype: One end of the junction does not line up with germline, which may come from a read error. V usage is TRBV7-2 and J usage is TRBJ2-7, with TRBD1 identical over 7 bases. The germline V gene encodes CDR1 SGHTA and CDR2 FQGNSA. This CDR3 region has 15 residues. This chain's CDR3 is CASSQDFTGAYEQYF. The CDR3 nucleotides read TGCGCCAGCAGCCAAGATTTTACAGGGGCCTACGAGCAGTACTTC. Full variable domain (rest looked up from reference TRBV7-2 and TRBJ2-7): GAGVSQSPSNKVTEKGKDVELRCDPISGHTALYWYRQSLGQGLEFLIYFQGNSAPDKSGLPSDRFSAERTGGSVSTLTIQRTQQEDSAVYLCASSQDFTGAYEQYFGPGTRLTVT.

With respect to this clonotype: A much larger clone sits a single nucleotide away, making a read error possible. J is TRBJ2-5 and V is TRBV20-1; D gene ambiguous. The CDR3 covers 12 residues. The germline CDR1 and CDR2 sequences are DFQATT and SNEGSKA (reference sequence). Trimming took 1 base from V and 7 from J, leaving 10 bases between them. CDR3 residues: CSARVSLGTQYF. The CDR3 DNA follows: TGCAGTGCTAGAGTTAGCTTAGGGACCCAGTACTTC.

Notes on this clonotype: A much bigger clone sits one base away, suggesting this may be a read error. This chain links TRBV27 with TRBJ2-1; 12 bases map to TRBD1. Germline V CDR1 and CDR2: MNHEY, SMNVEV (reference sequence). The CDR3 contains 17 residues. Trimming removed 3 bases from V and 7 bases from J; junction bases left unmatched: 10. Here the CDR3 reads CASSLRDRGQVVNEQFF. CDR3 bases: TGTGCCAGCAGTTTGAGGGACAGGGGGCAGGTTGTGAATGAGCAGTTCTTC.

The chain couples TRBV10-3 to TRBJ2-1; 7 bases are shared with TRBD2. This CDR3 is built from 13 residues. Germline CDR1 ENHRY, CDR2 SYGVKD. After removal of 10 bases from V and 3 bases from J, the junction contained 6 bases not matched to a gene. The CDR3 nucleotides are TGTGCCAGCACCGGGACTAACTACAATGAGCAGTTCTTC. Amino acids: CASTGTNYNEQFF.

In this sample, this clonotype turned up a few times. The chain is built from TRBV15 and TRBJ1-1, with D possibly being TRBD1 (6 bases). Germline-derived CDR1 and CDR2 are LNHNV and YYDKDF (reference sequence). This CDR3 is built from 15 residues. V lost 0 bases and J lost 6, with 14 bases in between. The CDR3 bases are TGTGCCACCAGCAGAGATCGGGGGGCATCTCCTGAAGCTTTCTTT. Translated: CATSRDRGASPEAFF.

The chain is built from TRBV18 and TRBJ2-7, with D hard to call. The V and J ends lost 2 bases and 6 bases respectively, with 11 bases between them. CDR1 and CDR2 from the germline V gene are KGHSH and LQKENI. This CDR3 has 13 residues. The CDR3 reads CASSPTSGGEQYF. CDR3 sequence (DNA): TGTGCCAGCTCACCAACTTCGGGCGGCGAGCAGTACTTC.

This clonotype occurred a few times. The chain has TRBV28 and TRBJ2-3; 8 bases align to TRBD2. The CDR3 is 16 amino acids. Looked up from germline, CDR1 is MDHEN and CDR2 is SYDVKM. With 3 bases clipped from V and 4 bases from J, the junction kept 9 bases outside the gene matches. CDR3 sequence: CASSFPGAGVPDTQYF. The DNA for the CDR3 is TGTGCCAGCAGTTTTCCCGGAGCGGGAGTTCCAGATACGCAGTATTTT.

The V gene is TRBV20-1, the J gene TRBJ2-1; TRBD2 aligns across 9 bases. The CDR3 totals 16 residues. J lost 4 bases, V lost 6 bases, and 13 bases had no gene match. CDR1 DFQATT and CDR2 SNEGSKA come from the germline V gene (reference sequence). The CDR3 bases are TGCAGTGCCGACCAATCCTTAGCGGGAGCTTACAATGAGCAGTTCTTC. Protein product: CSADQSLAGAYNEQFF.

A remark on this clonotype: No conserved phenylalanine or tryptophan is present at the end of the CDR3, so a read error is the likely explanation. V gene TRBV27 combines with J gene TRBJ1-5; D might be TRBD1 (5 bases). Trimming took 7 bases from V and 5 from J, leaving 18 bases between them. The germline V gene encodes CDR1 MNHEY and CDR2 SMNVEV (reference sequence). This CDR3 is built from 15 residues. The CDR3 here is CASTRAAGGDQPQHS. DNA for the CDR3: TGTGCCAGCACCAGGGCGGCCGGGGGGGATCAGCCCCAGCATTCT.

The rearrangement links TRBV4-1 to TRBJ2-7; 7 nucleotides line up with TRBD1. V shed 4 bases, J shed 1 base, and the junction held 7 bases outside the gene matches. Germline assignment: CDR1 MGHRA and CDR2 YSYEKL. The CDR3 consists of 15 residues. The CDR3 is CASSLEGQLSYEQYF. The CDR3 nucleotides read TGCGCCAGCAGCCTTGAGGGACAGCTTTCCTACGAGCAGTACTTC.

About this clonotype: One junction end disagrees with the germline gene, perhaps due to a read error. CDR3 region: CASGSRLDNPPQHF. As DNA, the CDR3 is TGTGCCAGTGGTTCGAGATTGGACAATCCGCCCCAGCATTTT. The chain employs TRBV28 and TRBJ1-5; D may be TRBD1 (5 bases). Germline V CDR1 and CDR2: MDHEN, SYDVKM. The CDR3 has 14 residues.

Comment on this clonotype: Since a much larger clone is just one base distant, this may be a read error. The chain links TRBV28 to TRBJ2-1; 12 nucleotides align to TRBD2. CDR1 and CDR2 (germline): MDHEN, SYDVKM. V trimming: 4 bases; J trimming: 2 bases; junction bases outside the gene matches: 6. The CDR3 is 17 amino acids. The CDR3 nucleotides are TGTGCCAGCAGTTCCCTGACTAGCGGGAGACCCTACAATGAGCAGTTCTTC. Translating it yields CASSSLTSGRPYNEQFF.

Note on this clonotype: A much larger clonotype is one base distant, so this may be a read error. The final CDR3 position lacks the conserved phenylalanine or tryptophan, pointing to a likely read error. The rearrangement links TRBV6-1 to TRBJ1-5; D remains unclear. The CDR3 runs 14 residues. Germline V lookup: CDR1 MNHNS, CDR2 SASEGT. Deletions cut 3 bases from V and 0 bases from J, with 6 bases between. CDR3 residues: CASSDRYSNQPQHL. CDR3 DNA sequence: TGTGCCAGCAGTGACCGGTATAGCAATCAGCCCCAGCATCTT.

This chain uses TRBV19 with TRBJ1-5, with 8 bases fitting TRBD1. CDR3 length: 16 amino acids. Losses at the gene ends were 5 bases for V and 5 bases for J; bases not matched to a gene: 11. Germline V gene data show CDR1 as LNHDA and CDR2 as SQIVND (reference sequence). The CDR3 sequence is CASSPRTGSVDQPQHF. CDR3 nucleotide sequence: TGTGCCAGTAGTCCCCGGACAGGGAGTGTAGATCAGCCCCAGCATTTT.

This clonotype was recorded at least ten times. The gene calls are TRBV6-1 and TRBJ1-5; no definite D call. V lost 8 bases to trimming and J lost 0 bases, with 11 bases between them. This CDR3 region has 14 residues. CDR1 is MNHNS, CDR2 SASEGT, per germline. Here the CDR3 reads CASARRNSNQPQHF. DNA of the CDR3: TGTGCCAGCGCCAGGCGTAATAGCAATCAGCCCCAGCATTTT.

This clonotype has a handful of counts. The J gene is TRBJ2-7, the V gene TRBV20-1, with D possibly TRBD2 on 5 matching bases. V lost 7 bases to trimming and J lost 8 bases, with 21 bases between them. Germline CDR1 and CDR2: DFQATT and SNEGSKA (reference sequence). The length of the CDR3 is 13 residues. CDR3 protein: CSGKILDSYKQYF. DNA for the CDR3: TGCAGTGGCAAGATACTAGATTCGTACAAGCAGTACTTC.

As regards this clonotype: The junction departs from the called germline gene at one end, perhaps through a read error. The chain has TRBV25-1 and TRBJ1-1; the D gene is possibly TRBD1 (6 bases). This CDR3 is built from 13 residues. Germline V gene data show CDR1 as MGHDK and CDR2 as SYGVNS. CDR3 sequence: CASGEGGYTEAFF. As DNA, the CDR3 is TGTGCCAGCGGTGAAGGGGGTTACACTGAAGCTTTCTTT.

This clonotype was seen a single time. Given a much more abundant clone one base away, this may be a read error. This chain links TRBV28 with TRBJ2-1; D not resolved. This CDR3 region has 12 residues. The germline gives CDR1 MDHEN, CDR2 SYDVKM. CDR3 sequence (DNA): TGTGCCAACAGTTCAGTAGGCAATGAGCAGTTCTTC. It encodes CANSSVGNEQFF.

This clonotype turned up a few times. V is TRBV28 and J is TRBJ2-2, with D perhaps matching TRBD2 (6 bases). The germline V and J ends were trimmed by 7 bases and 1 base, with 10 bases remaining between them. Germline V gene lookup returns CDR1 MDHEN and CDR2 SYDVKM. The CDR3 has 14 amino acids. Here the CDR3 reads CASIGTQNTGELFF. The CDR3 nucleotides are TGTGCCAGCATCGGGACTCAGAACACCGGGGAGCTGTTTTTT.

This clonotype was counted only a few times. The chain has TRBV7-6 and TRBJ1-2, with D possibly TRBD1 on 5 matching bases. Between the trimmed V and J ends, which lost 6 bases and 4 bases, there was a span of 15 bases. The CDR3 is 14 amino acids. Per germline, CDR1 SGHVS and CDR2 FNYEAQ. The CDR3 region is CASRRIGDVYGYTF. The CDR3 coding sequence is TGTGCCAGCAGGAGGATTGGGGACGTCTATGGCTACACCTTC.

This clonotype was seen more than once but under ten times. The chain employs TRBV29-1 and TRBJ2-5; tentative D call: TRBD1 (5 bases). CDR1 is SQVTM, CDR2 ANQGSEA, per germline. This CDR3 has 11 amino acids. V was shortened by 5 bases and J by 5 bases, with 9 bases between the two germline ends. CDR3 protein: CSVQGYETQYF. The CDR3 DNA reads as TGCAGCGTTCAGGGATACGAGACCCAGTACTTC.

The chain combines TRBV20-1 with TRBJ2-1; D unresolved. This CDR3 is 10 amino acids long. Deletions cut 3 bases from V and 9 bases from J, with 6 bases between. Germline lookup yields CDR1 DFQATT and CDR2 SNEGSKA (reference sequence). CDR3 in DNA: TGCAGTGCTAGTCATACTGAGCAGTTCTTC. Encoded protein: CSASHTEQFF.

Worth noting for this clonotype: Being one base from a much bigger clone, this may be a read error. The chain links TRBV6-5 to TRBJ2-3; tentative D call: TRBD2 (6 bases). Germline V gene data show CDR1 as MNHEY and CDR2 as SVGAGI. The CDR3 has 15 amino acids. The DNA of the CDR3 is TGTGCCAGCAGCTTAGGTAGCGGCTACACAGATATGCAGTATTTT. Protein sequence: CASSLGSGYTDMQYF.